What follows describes a single TCR beta chain. This specimen belongs to a study of cytomegalovirus exposure and HLA in healthy donors. Sequencing was performed with immunoSEQ multiplex PCR; in TCRdb, only in-frame clones are kept and a portion is missing. The profile shows about 130,000 clones, roughly 91% of them singletons. The CDR3 runs 14 residues. From germline, CDR1 is SGHRS and CDR2 YFSETQ. Trimming removed 0 bases at V and 4 bases at J, with 10 bases between. The source material was PBMCs. J is TRBJ1-1 and V is TRBV5-1; no definite D call. This clonotype was obtained from a man aged 25 to 40 in good health and CMV-seronegative. The CDR3 region is CASSLGPGTTEAFF. The CDR3 region has the DNA TGCGCCAGCAGCTTGGGGCCGGGTACCACTGAAGCTTTCTTT.